The source of this T cell receptor (beta chain) is a study of T cells after posttransplantation cyclophosphamide listed by TCRdb under 2016. A note on the overall study: T cell repertoire reconstitution was tracked by TRB sequencing after myeloablative bone marrow transplantation in which posttransplantation cyclophosphamide was used as GVHD prophylaxis. Antigen receptor sequencing covered samples from approximately 32 PTCy-treated patients and 15 to 20 of their related bone marrow donors. Blood from all 34 PTCy patients who had 1-year posttransplant specimens underwent TRB sequencing. TRB sequencing was also done on up to about 3 additional blood samples from 2 to 5.2 years after transplant in 3 patients, and on pretransplant blood from several patients. Because TRA and TRB clonality were tightly correlated in fewer than 10 samples, subsequent TCR analyses were focused on TRB only. Public TRB sequences were compared against a database of over 3,000 sequences linked to responses to pathogens, tumor antigens, self-antigens and alloantigens.

TRB sequencing used genomic DNA with the immunoSEQ assay at survey resolution or the hsTCRB kit. The original methods were these. The immunoSEQ software handled the initial read processing, while the LymphoSeq R package was used for the repertoire analyses. Clonality was computed as 1 minus normalized Shannon entropy; Gini coefficient was also calculated for each TRB dataset. Phenotypes of unsorted samples were inferred by mapping TRB sequences from sorted subsets of the recipient or donor onto unsorted samples of the same recipient. TCRdb's version of the immuneACCESS table is confined to in-frame rearrangements and falls short of the full clone set. An unresolved V gene accounts for under half of the shortfall where checked; the remainder is of unknown origin. That table supplies the V and J calls and clone size; D and trimming were determined from the DNA. The sample comprises tens of thousands of clones, and every one was counted more than once. Together, the top ten hold 1.5% of the sample.

On the day of marrow donation, related bone marrow donors gave peripheral blood samples. Peripheral blood and bone marrow mononuclear cells were isolated by Ficoll-Hypaque density centrifugation and were cryopreserved. This clone was counted many times. The antigen this receptor binds is unknown. One junction end disagrees with the germline gene, perhaps due to a read error. From the cysteine through the phenylalanine, the CDR3 covers 16 amino acids. Of the read, only the CDR3 DNA is kept; its 48 bases are in frame from base 1. The paper's findings and limits, for the study overall: Donor-recipient similarity was low at 1-2 months but increased during the first year, and donor CD8+ memory clones often dominated later blood repertoires. The TRB repertoires of T cells infiltrating skin or GI tract showed only limited overlap with the TRB repertoires of T cells in blood. Across more than 40 patients, TRB clonality was highly associated with recipient CMV seropositivity and CMV reactivation, and diversity in PTCy patients was similar to diversity in CNI/methotrexate controls.

Sequencing was performed on PBMCs. The clonotype comes from a man aged 45-60 years in good health, CMV-negative, and a related stem cell transplant donor. The V and J segments used are TRBV23-1 and TRBJ2-7, with the identity of the D gene unclear. TRBV23-1 is an open reading frame, and its role is uncertain. The DNA reads TGCGCCAGCAGTAAATCCCACGACAATCAAACGAGAGAGCAGTACTTC. Its protein is CASSKSHDNQTREQYF.